A selection of T cell receptor beta chains follows, all from one sample in a study of shared clonotypes between healthy human individuals. Data came from immunoSEQ multiplex PCR; TCRdb stores just in-frame clones and leaves some out. Altogether about 2.4 million clones are present, 90% to 95% being singletons, with the ten largest covering roughly 0.15%. The sample taken for sequencing was naive CD4+ T cells sorted from blood. Receptor source: a man aged 18 to 30 in good health. Each CDR3 is given with its conserved first and last residue. D genes are given only for firm matches. Rows may omit the clone size; those that give it use once, few, many or a size class.

d_call,j_call,v_call,clone_size,cdr3_nt,cdr3_aa
-,TRBJ1-2,TRBV14,-,TGTGCCAGCAGCCAAGATCGAGGGCAGCGAGGCTACACCTTC,CASSQDRGQRGYTF
-,TRBJ2-2,TRBV5-1,-,TGCGCCAGCAGCTTGAGGAGGGGGCCCGGGGAGCTGTTTTTT,CASSLRRGPGELFF
-,TRBJ2-7,TRBV5-1,-,TGCGCCAGCAGCATAGGACAATCCTACGAGCAGTACTTC,CASSIGQSYEQYF
TRBD1,TRBJ2-7,TRBV18,-,TGTGCCAGCTCAGGACAGGGTATAGGCTACGAGCAGTACTTC,CASSGQGIGYEQYF
TRBD1,TRBJ2-7,TRBV5-1,few,TGCGCCAGCAGCCCCGGGACAGCCTACGAGCAGTACTTC,CASSPGTAYEQYF
-,TRBJ2-5,TRBV23-1,-,TGCGCCAGCAGTCCAACTAGCCGGGATGCGGATCCCCAGGGGGATCAGGAGACCCAGTACTTC,CASSPTSRDADPQGDQETQYF
TRBD2,TRBJ2-1,TRBV7-8,-,TGTGCCAGCAGCGCGGGACTAGCGGTGGGGCTTGAGCAGTTCTTC,CASSAGLAVGLEQFF
-,TRBJ2-5,TRBV7-9,few,TGTGCCAGCAGCTTAGGTCAGCCTGCCTTCCAAGAGACCCAGTACTTC,CASSLGQPAFQETQYF
TRBD1,TRBJ1-6,TRBV28,-,TGTGCCAGCTACAGGGGGTTCGGATCACCCCTCCACTTT,CASYRGFGSPLHF
TRBD1,TRBJ1-1,TRBV5-1,-,TGCGCCAGCAGAGGCCAGGGGGCAAGCACTGAAGCTTTCTTT,CASRGQGASTEAFF
-,TRBJ2-7,TRBV28,once,TGTGCCAGCAAGGGGGACGGCTCCTACGAGCAGTACTTC,CASKGDGSYEQYF
-,TRBJ2-7,TRBV5-4,-,TGTGCCAGCAGCTTATTCAGGGGCTCCCGAGAGGAGCAGTACTTC,CASSLFRGSREEQYF
-,TRBJ1-3,TRBV6-1,-,TGTGCCAGCTCTATCGAGTCTGCTGGAAACACCATATATTTT,CASSIESAGNTIYF
-,TRBJ1-6,TRBV2,-,TGTGCCAGCAGTGACCCTAAAGGTTACCCAATCTCCTATAATTCACCCCTCCACTTT,CASSDPKGYPISYNSPLHF
TRBD1,TRBJ1-2,TRBV27,-,TGTGCCAGCAGTTTTTACCCCAGACAGGGAGATGGCTACACCTTC,CASSFYPRQGDGYTF
TRBD1,TRBJ2-7,TRBV6-5,-,TGTGCCAGCAGTTACTCGCTGACAGGGGCCTACGAGCAGTACTTC,CASSYSLTGAYEQYF
-,TRBJ1-1,TRBV28,-,TGTGCCAGCGGGACGGTAGCTTTCTTT,CASGTVAFF
TRBD1,TRBJ1-6,TRBV6-5,-,TGTGCCAGCGGGAGGGGGCTTGGTTCACCCCTCCACTTT,CASGRGLGSPLHF
-,TRBJ2-3,TRBV10-3,-,TGTGCCATCAGGGTCGGTCCTAGCACAGATACGCAGTATTTT,CAIRVGPSTDTQYF
-,TRBJ1-5,TRBV18,once,TGTGCCAGCTCACCAGGAGCCCCAGGGGTTAGCAATCAGCCCCAGCATTTT,CASSPGAPGVSNQPQHF
-,TRBJ2-3,TRBV6-5,-,TGTGCCAGCAGTCCCGGACGGTTCACAGATACGCAGTATTTT,CASSPGRFTDTQYF
-,TRBJ2-5,TRBV28,once,TGTGCCAGCAGTTTTTGGGAGACCCAGTACTTC,CASSFWETQYF
-,TRBJ2-1,TRBV2,-,TGTGCCAGCAGCCCTGACAGAAGCTCCTACAATGAGCAGTTCTTC,CASSPDRSSYNEQFF
TRBD1,TRBJ2-7,TRBV6-6,-,TGTGCCAGCAGTGGACAGGGTCGCCCCTACGAGCAGTACTTC,CASSGQGRPYEQYF
-,TRBJ1-1,TRBV19,-,TGTGCCAGTAGTCCCCTGGAGACGGCGAACACTGAAGCTTTCTTT,CASSPLETANTEAFF
-,TRBJ1-3,TRBV19,-,TGTGCCAGTCTTCCGCGGGACACCGACTCTGGAAACACCATATATTTT,CASLPRDTDSGNTIYF
TRBD1,TRBJ1-5,TRBV19,-,TGTGCCAGTACCTCACACTCGACAGGGGTAAGCAATCAGCCCCAGCATTTT,CASTSHSTGVSNQPQHF
-,TRBJ2-5,TRBV7-3,-,TGTGCCAGCAGCTTAGGGCTTTCTCCCTTTCAAGAGACCCAGTACTTC,CASSLGLSPFQETQYF
-,TRBJ2-1,TRBV5-4,-,TGTGCCAGCAGCTTGGACATGAGCTCCTACAATGAGCAGTTCTTC,CASSLDMSSYNEQFF
-,TRBJ2-2,TRBV7-2,-,TGTGCCAGCAGCTTAGGCGGCGGGTTGAACACCGGGGAGCTGTTTTTT,CASSLGGGLNTGELFF
-,TRBJ1-4,TRBV19,-,TGTGCCAGTAGTATATCGGCGGGTTCGGGGAATGAAAAACTGTTTTTT,CASSISAGSGNEKLFF